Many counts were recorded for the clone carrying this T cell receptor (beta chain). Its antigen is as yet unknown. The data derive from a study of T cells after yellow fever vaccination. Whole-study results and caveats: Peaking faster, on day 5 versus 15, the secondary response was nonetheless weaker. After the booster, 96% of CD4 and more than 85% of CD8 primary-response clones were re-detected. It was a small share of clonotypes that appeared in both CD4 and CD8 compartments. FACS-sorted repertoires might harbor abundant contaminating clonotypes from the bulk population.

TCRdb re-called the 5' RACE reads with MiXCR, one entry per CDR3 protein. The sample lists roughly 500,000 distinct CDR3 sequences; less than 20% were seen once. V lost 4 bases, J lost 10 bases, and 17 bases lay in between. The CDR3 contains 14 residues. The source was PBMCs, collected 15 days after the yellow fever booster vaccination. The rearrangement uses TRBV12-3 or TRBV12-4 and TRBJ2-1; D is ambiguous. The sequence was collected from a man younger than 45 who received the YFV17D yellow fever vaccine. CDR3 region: CASSSVHGSVEQFF. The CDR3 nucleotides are TGTGCCAGCAGTTCCGTTCACGGCAGCGTCGAGCAGTTCTTC.